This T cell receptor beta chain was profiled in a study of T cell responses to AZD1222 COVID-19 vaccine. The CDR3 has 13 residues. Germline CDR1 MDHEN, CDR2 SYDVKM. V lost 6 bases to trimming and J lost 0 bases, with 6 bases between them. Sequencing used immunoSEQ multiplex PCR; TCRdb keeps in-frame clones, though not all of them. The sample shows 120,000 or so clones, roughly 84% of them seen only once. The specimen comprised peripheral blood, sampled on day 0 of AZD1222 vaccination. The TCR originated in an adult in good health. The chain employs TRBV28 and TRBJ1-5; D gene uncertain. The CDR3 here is CASSLYSNQPQHF. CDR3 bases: TGTGCCAGCAGCCTTTATAGCAATCAGCCCCAGCATTTT.